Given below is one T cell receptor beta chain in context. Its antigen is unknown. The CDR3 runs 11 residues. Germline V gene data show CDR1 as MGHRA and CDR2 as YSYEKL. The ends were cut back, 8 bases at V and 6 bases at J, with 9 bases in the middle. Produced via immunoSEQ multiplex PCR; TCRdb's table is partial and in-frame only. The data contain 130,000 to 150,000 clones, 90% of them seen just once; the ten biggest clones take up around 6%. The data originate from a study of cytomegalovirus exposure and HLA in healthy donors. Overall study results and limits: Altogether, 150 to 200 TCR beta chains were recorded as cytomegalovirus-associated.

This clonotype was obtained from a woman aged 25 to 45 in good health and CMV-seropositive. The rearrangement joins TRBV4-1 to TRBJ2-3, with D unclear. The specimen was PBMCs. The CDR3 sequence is CASQIYDTQYF. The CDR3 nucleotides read TGCGCCAGCCAGATTTACGATACGCAGTATTTT.